This T cell receptor (beta chain) emerged from a study of CD8 T cells in ankylosing spondylitis. General study findings and limits: Reportedly, disease-linked clones are significantly enriched in ankylosing spondylitis patients' matched synovial fluid. A TCR beta motif made of fewer than ten highly homologous variants seemed typical of ankylosing spondylitis blood. CD8+ by phenotype, disease-linked clones were relatively rare in peripheral blood.

MiXCR, run by TCRdb on the 5' RACE reads, gives a single entry per CDR3 protein. The table includes roughly 470,000 distinct CDR3 sequences, 25% to 30% detected once. Germline CDR1 and CDR2: SGHVS and FQNEAQ. With 1 base removed from V and 5 bases from J, the gap between germline ends came to 13 bases. The CDR3 is made up of 15 amino acids. This clonotype was counted only a few times. Its specificity is unknown. The genes are TRBV7-8 and TRBJ2-3, with D tentatively TRBD1 or TRBD2 (6 bases each). The sample was blood, either unsorted or a sorted T cell fraction (not recorded which). The TCR was taken from a male donor with ankylosing spondylitis. The CDR3 sequence: CASSLVPKGGDTQYF. The DNA of the CDR3 is TGTGCCAGCAGCTTAGTCCCCAAGGGGGGAGATACGCAGTATTTT.